This T cell receptor (beta chain) was captured by sequencing in a study of cytomegalovirus exposure and HLA in healthy donors. The V and J ends lost 0 bases and 5 bases respectively, with 6 bases between them. Germline V gene data show CDR1 as SGHDT and CDR2 as YYEEEE. This CDR3 contains 13 residues. General study findings and limits: TRBV6-2, TRBV6-3 and some other V segments were excluded as indistinguishable. On later analysis, the bulk of CMV-associated TCR beta chains appeared to be HLA-restricted.

Of note for this clone: The target antigen is unknown.

PCR involved 60 Vbeta and 13 Jbeta primers. Only in-frame clones appear in the TCRdb table, and some are missing; sequencing was by immunoSEQ multiplex PCR. This repertoire comprises about 210,000 clones; its ten largest clones make up roughly 0.98%. The rearrangement uses TRBV5-6 and TRBJ1-5; D call uncertain. The sequence was obtained from a woman aged 30 to 39 in good health and CMV-seropositive. Sequencing was done on a sample of PBMCs. The CDR3 spells CASSLDADQPQHF. In nucleotides, the CDR3 is TGTGCCAGCAGCTTGGACGCGGATCAGCCCCAGCATTTT.